This record concerns one T cell receptor (beta chain) sequence. No antigen is known for it. The entry originates in a study of cytomegalovirus exposure and HLA in healthy donors. Vbeta (60) and Jbeta (13) primers were used in the PCR. Method: immunoSEQ multiplex PCR; TCRdb's copy keeps in-frame clones and lacks some. The profile shows fewer than 250,000 clones, approximately 79% of them singletons. Findings and caveats of the study: Donors were assumed by presence/absence analyses to have roughly uniform sequencing depth.

There are 16 residues in the CDR3. From germline, CDR1 is SEHNR and CDR2 FQNEAQ (reference sequence). V dropped 5 bases and J dropped 3; count of bases not matched to a gene: 6. The sequence derives from a girl aged 2 to 9 in good health and CMV-seronegative. The chain links TRBV7-9 to TRBJ1-3; 11 nucleotides agree with TRBD1. The sequenced sample was PBMCs. CDR3 sequence: CASSPGQGADGNTIYF. In DNA form, the CDR3 reads TGTGCCAGCAGCCCCGGACAGGGGGCGGATGGAAACACCATATATTTT.